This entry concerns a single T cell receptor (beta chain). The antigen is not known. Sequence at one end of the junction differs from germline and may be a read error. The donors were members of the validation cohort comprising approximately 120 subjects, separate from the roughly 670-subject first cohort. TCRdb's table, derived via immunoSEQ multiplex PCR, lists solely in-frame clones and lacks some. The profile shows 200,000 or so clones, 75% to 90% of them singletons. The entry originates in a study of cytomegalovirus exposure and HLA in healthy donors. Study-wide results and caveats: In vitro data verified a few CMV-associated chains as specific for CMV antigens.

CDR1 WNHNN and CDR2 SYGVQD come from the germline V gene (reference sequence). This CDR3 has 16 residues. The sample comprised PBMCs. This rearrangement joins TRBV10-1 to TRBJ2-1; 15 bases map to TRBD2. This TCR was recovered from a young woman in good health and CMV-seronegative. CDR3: CASSQSGTSGRNEQFF. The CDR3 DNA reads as TGCGCCAGCAGTCAGTCCGGGACTAGCGGGAGGAATGAGCAGTTCTTC.